This is a list of T cell receptor beta chains from one sample in a study of CD8 T cells in ankylosing spondylitis. TCRdb redid the calling of the 5' RACE reads with MiXCR, one entry per CDR3 protein. The sample holds fewer than 150,000 distinct CDR3 sequences, approximately 7.4% seen once. Sequencing was done on a sample of blood, either unsorted or a sorted T cell fraction (not recorded which). Source of these receptors: a female donor with ankylosing spondylitis or in good health (not recorded which). Each CDR3 is given with its conserved first and last residue. The D gene is left open where the match is weak. The size entry is marked missing in some rows and otherwise reads once, few, many or a size class.

>-|TRBJ1-1|TRBV7-9|TRBD1
TGTGCCAGCACCCCGGGGACAGCGCAAGAAGCTTTCTTT
CASTPGTAQEAFF
>many|TRBJ2-7|TRBV12-3/TRBV12-4|-
TGTGCCAGCAGTTTAGGTTTAAGGGATCCAGCGTACGAGCAGTACTTC
CASSLGLRDPAYEQYF
>many|TRBJ2-5|TRBV20-1|TRBD1
TGCAGTGCCCCGGGACAGGGTCCCCGAGAGACCCAGTACTTC
CSAPGQGPRETQYF
>many|TRBJ2-1|TRBV28|-
TGTGCCAGCATCTTAACTTCTGGCTACAATGAGCAGTTCTTC
CASILTSGYNEQFF
>many|TRBJ1-5|TRBV6-1|TRBD1
TGTGCCAGCAGTGCCCAACAGGGGGTCCAGCATTTT
CASSAQQGVQHF
>few|TRBJ1-5|TRBV7-2|TRBD1
TGTGCCAGCAGCTTAGGACAGGGACGCAATCAGCCCCAGCATTTT
CASSLGQGRNQPQHF
>-|TRBJ1-5|TRBV25-1|TRBD1
TGTGCCAGCAGTGCGGGACAGGGGGGGCAGCCCCAGCATTTT
CASSAGQGGQPQHF
>many|TRBJ2-5|TRBV3-1|TRBD2
TGTGCCAGCAGCCAAGGAGGGACTAGTCAAGAGACCCAGTACTTC
CASSQGGTSQETQYF
>many|TRBJ2-5|TRBV20-1|TRBD2
TGCAGTGTTATTCGGGGGGGCCAGGAGACCCAGTACTTC
CSVIRGGQETQYF
>many|TRBJ2-7|TRBV20-1|-
TGCAGTGTAACCCCTGGGACCTCCTACGAGCAGTACTTC
CSVTPGTSYEQYF
>many|TRBJ2-1|TRBV5-1|TRBD2
TGCGCCAGCAGCCCCGGGACTAGCTCCTACAATGAGCAGTTCTTC
CASSPGTSSYNEQFF
>many|TRBJ2-2|TRBV7-9|-
TGTGCCAGCAGCTTTAATCTCGGTCAGGTGAACACCGGGGAGCTGTTTTTT
CASSFNLGQVNTGELFF
>many|TRBJ1-1|TRBV12-3/TRBV12-4|-
TGTGCCAGCAGTTTTAGTGTTGAAGCTTTCTTT
CASSFSVEAFF
>many|TRBJ2-3|TRBV20-1|-
TGCAGTGCCAGTAGCGTGCGGAGCACAGATACGCAGTATTTT
CSASSVRSTDTQYF
>-|TRBJ1-5|TRBV10-3|-
TGTGCCATCAGTGAAGGGGGGCGGGAGAATCAGCCCCAGCATTTT
CAISEGGRENQPQHF
>many|TRBJ2-1|TRBV20-1|TRBD1
TGCAGTGCTAGAGATTCTGGGACAGGGTTAACAAATGAGCAGTTCTTC
CSARDSGTGLTNEQFF
>many|TRBJ2-3|TRBV11-2|TRBD2
TGTGCCAGCAGCTTAATTGCTAGCGGGGGCACAGATACGCAGTATTTT
CASSLIASGGTDTQYF
>-|TRBJ2-1|TRBV18|TRBD2
TGTGCCAGCTCATATGCGACTAGCGGCTACAATGAGCAGTTCTTC
CASSYATSGYNEQFF